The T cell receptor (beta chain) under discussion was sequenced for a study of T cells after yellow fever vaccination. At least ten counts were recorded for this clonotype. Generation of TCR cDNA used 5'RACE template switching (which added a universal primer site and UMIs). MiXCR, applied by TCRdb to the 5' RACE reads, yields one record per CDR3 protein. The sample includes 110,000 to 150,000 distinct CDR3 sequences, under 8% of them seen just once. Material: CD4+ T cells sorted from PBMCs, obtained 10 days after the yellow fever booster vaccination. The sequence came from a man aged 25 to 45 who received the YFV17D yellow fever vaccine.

This CDR3 reads CASSLTSGRVTGELFF. Here the CDR3 DNA reads TGTGCCAGCAGCTTGACTAGCGGGAGAGTCACCGGGGAGCTGTTTTTT. The chain has TRBV5-8 and TRBJ2-2; TRBD2 aligns across 11 bases. The V gene end was trimmed by 1 base and the J gene end by 4 bases; junction bases not matched to a gene: 3. Germline CDR1 SGHTS, CDR2 YDEGEE. The CDR3 contains 16 residues.